Following are 2 T cell receptor beta chains from one sample sequenced in a study of shared clonotypes between healthy human individuals. The table came from immunoSEQ multiplex PCR; TCRdb's copy has only in-frame clones and leaves some out. The repertoire consists of under 1,100,000 clones, with about 76% occurring once and the leading ten covering about 1.4%. Sequencing input: memory CD4+ T cells sorted from blood. Subset: CD45RA-negative fraction. All receptors derive from a man aged 18 to 30 in good health.

A few counts support this clone. At the DNA level, this CDR3 is encoded by other sequences in the same sample as well. The rearrangement uses TRBV30 and TRBJ1-4, with a weak D call TRBD1 (6 bases). The V end was cut by 3 bases, the J end by 5 bases, with 10 bases between. The CDR3 spans 13 residues. The germline gives CDR1 GTSNPN, CDR2 SVGIG (reference sequence). CDR3 amino acids: CAWRDSPNEKLFF. As DNA, the CDR3 is TGTGCCTGGAGGGACAGTCCCAATGAAAAACTGTTTTTT.

This clone came up once. This same CDR3 is encoded by further DNA sequences in the sample. This sequence joins TRBV5-4 and TRBJ1-2; D not resolved. The CDR3 totals 13 residues. The germline V gene has CDR1 SGHNT and CDR2 YYREEE (reference sequence). V was shortened by 1 base and J by 0 bases, with 4 bases between the two germline ends. The CDR3 coding sequence is TGTGCCAGCAGCTTGACAGCTAACTATGGCTACACCTTC. This translates into CASSLTANYGYTF.